Here is one T cell receptor beta chain with its context. Its antigen is unknown. Other DNA sequences in this sample translate to the same CDR3. The PCR was carried out with 60 Vbeta primers and 13 Jbeta primers. Assay used: immunoSEQ multiplex PCR; TCRdb lists only in-frame clones, some missing. The top ten clones hold 2% to 3% of a sample with fewer than 200,000 clones, 75% to 80% of them seen once. These data belong to a study of cytomegalovirus exposure and HLA in healthy donors. General study results and limits: As a later analysis showed, several of the most significant clusters appeared to be linked to common viral pathogens. A later analysis showed TCR association rates differing by HLA locus, peaking at DRB1 and lowest at HLA-C. More clonal expansion characterized HLA-associated TCR beta chains than equally common others in a later analysis. Sequence variants that were highly shared formed a cluster that was likely a sequencing artifact.

This CDR3 comprises 15 residues. CDR1 is KGHSH and CDR2 is LQKENI in the germline V gene. With 0 bases removed from V and 1 base from J, the gap between germline ends came to 9 bases. The chain is built from TRBV18 and TRBJ1-1; no clear D. What was sequenced was PBMCs. The receptor was derived from a woman aged 40 to 50 in good health and CMV-seropositive. CDR3 DNA: TGTGCCAGCTCACCACCGGCCGGAGGGAACACTGAAGCTTTCTTT. It translates to CASSPPAGGNTEAFF. Variable domain in full (rest from reference TRBV18 and TRBJ1-1): NAGVMQNPRHLVRRRGQEARLRCSPMKGHSHVYWYRQLPEEGLKFMVYLQKENIIDESGMPKERFSAEFPKEGPSILRIQQVVRGDSAAYFCASSPPAGGNTEAFFGQGTRLTVV.